These 12 T cell receptor beta chains were sequenced from one sample in a study of T cells in Graves' hyperthyroidism and ophthalmopathy. There were TCR beta CDR3 regions amplified from RNA transcripts. During a first-round RT-PCR of the TCR CDR3, the HTBI primer set was used. TCRdb analysed the multiplex PCR reads with MiXCR anew, one entry per CDR3 protein. The sample holds hundreds of thousands of distinct CDR3 sequences, 20% seen once. Sequences were obtained from blood. The receptors come from a man aged 25-45 years with Graves' ophthalmopathy.

Concerning this clonotype itself: As the CDR3 is not closed by the conserved phenylalanine or tryptophan, this likely results from a read error. The chain uses TRBV7-9 and TRBJ2-5; 8 positions match TRBD2. This CDR3 spans 17 amino acids. Germline CDR1 is SEHNR and CDR2 is FQNEAQ (reference sequence). The V and J ends lost 5 bases and 0 bases, in that order; junction bases with no gene match: 11. CDR3 region: CASSVVGSGEYQETQYL. DNA of the CDR3: TGTGCCAGCAGCGTAGTGGGTAGCGGGGAATACCAAGAGACCCAGTACCTC.

There are many counts of this clonotype. For the CDR3, the DNA is TGTGCCTGGAGCGCAACGCGTGTGAAGCCCCAGCATTTT. As protein: CAWSATRVKPQHF. The genes are TRBV30 and TRBJ1-5; D gene unclear. V was pared by 3 bases and J by 8 bases, with 14 bases between. The CDR3 consists of 13 residues. CDR1 GTSNPN and CDR2 SVGIG come from the germline V gene (reference sequence).

As to this clonotype: A much larger clone differs from this one at a single base, so this may be a read error. The chain is built from TRBV12-3 or TRBV12-4 and TRBJ2-1, with 8 bases lining up with TRBD2. This CDR3 region has 17 residues. CDR3 sequence reads: CAGSPGTRVSPYNEQFF. The CDR3 bases are TGTGCCGGCAGTCCGGGGACTAGAGTGAGTCCCTACAATGAGCAGTTCTTC.

The chain joins TRBV20-1 to TRBJ2-5; D might be TRBD1 (5 bases). The V end was cut by 0 bases, the J end by 5 bases, with 10 bases between. The CDR3 covers 13 residues. Germline-derived CDR1 and CDR2 are DFQATT and SNEGSKA (reference sequence). For the CDR3, the DNA is TGCAGTGCTAGAGACTCAGGGAAGGAGACCCAGTACTTC. Its translation: CSARDSGKETQYF.

This clonotype occurred a few times. The CDR3 reads CASSRPGLARSQDTQYF. CDR3 nucleotides: TGTGCCAGCTCTCGACCGGGACTAGCGAGATCACAGGATACGCAGTATTTT. V gene TRBV18 combines with J gene TRBJ2-3, with 10 positions matching TRBD2. After removal of 6 bases from V and 6 bases from J, the junction contained 15 bases not matched to a gene. The germline V gene has CDR1 KGHSH and CDR2 LQKENI. This CDR3 has 17 amino acids.

The chain has TRBV4-3 and TRBJ2-1; 8 positions match TRBD2. Germline V gives CDR1 LGHNA, CDR2 YSLEER. The CDR3 is made up of 17 amino acids. J gave up 6 bases and V 1 base, and 11 bases lay outside the gene matches. Written as DNA, the CDR3 is TGCGCCAGCAGCCAAGTAGTAGGAGCGGGAGCTGGCAATGAGCAGTTCTTC. Its protein product is CASSQVVGAGAGNEQFF.

The V call is TRBV6-1, the J call TRBJ1-2, with D possibly TRBD1 on 6 matching bases. The V gene lost 4 bases and the J gene lost 3 bases, with 15 bases spanning the gap. The CDR3 spans 15 residues. Germline CDR1 reads MNHNS; CDR2 reads SASEGT. CDR3 loop: CASSAEQGRDYGYTF. CDR3 DNA sequence: TGTGCCAGCAGTGCCGAACAGGGTCGGGACTATGGCTACACCTTC.

This clonotype was seen a few times. This chain connects TRBV6-6 to TRBJ2-1; D call uncertain. Trimming stripped 0 bases from V and 7 bases from J, with 10 bases between. The CDR3 extends over 14 amino acids. The germline V gene encodes CDR1 MNHNY and CDR2 SVGAGI (reference sequence). In nucleotides, the CDR3 is TGTGCCAGCAGTTACTCATCGGCAGTTAATGAGCAGTTCTTC. Its translation: CASSYSSAVNEQFF.

The rearrangement links TRBV27 to TRBJ2-6, with D perhaps matching TRBD1 or TRBD2 (5 bases each). CDR1 and CDR2 (germline): MNHEY, SMNVEV (reference sequence). This CDR3 has 18 amino acids. V was clipped by 2 bases and J by 0 bases, with 14 bases between them. The CDR3 DNA sequence: TGTGCCAGCAGTTTAGGGTCGGGGCTACTCTCTGGGGCCAACGTCCTGACTTTC. The encoded protein is CASSLGSGLLSGANVLTF.

This clonotype was detected many times. The chain joins TRBV5-1 to TRBJ2-1; D not certain. This CDR3 comprises 17 residues. The V end was cut by 1 base, the J end by 6 bases, with 20 bases between. In germline, CDR1 is SGHRS, CDR2 YFSETQ. CDR3 in amino acids: CASSLRADTIAINEQFF. CDR3 DNA sequence: TGCGCCAGCAGCTTGAGGGCAGATACAATAGCCATCAATGAGCAGTTCTTC.

The chain is built from TRBV30 and TRBJ1-3, with unresolved D. This CDR3 spans 15 amino acids. Trimming removed 4 bases from V and 2 bases from J, with 15 bases in between. CDR1 GTSNPN and CDR2 SVGIG come from the germline V gene (reference sequence). Here the CDR3 DNA reads TGTGCCTGGAAATGGCCCGGTAGTGCTGGAAACACCATATATTTT. Translated: CAWKWPGSAGNTIYF. Based on the CDR3 plus reference TRBV30 and TRBJ1-3, the full variable domain is SQTIHQWPATLVQPVGSPLSLECTVEGTSNPNLYWYRQAAGRGLQLLFYSVGIGQISSEVPQNLSASRPQDRQFILSSKKLLLSDSGFYLCAWKWPGSAGNTIYFGEGSWLTVV.

The V call is TRBV6-1, the J call TRBJ2-7; 7 bases map to TRBD1. Germline-derived CDR1 and CDR2 are MNHNS and SASEGT. Germline trimming cut 0 bases from V and 2 bases from J; bases unmatched to any gene: 7. The CDR3 length is 16 residues. The CDR3 loop is CASSEALQTGTYEQYF. In nucleotides, the CDR3 is TGTGCCAGCAGTGAAGCGCTTCAGACAGGGACCTACGAGCAGTACTTC.